These 30 T cell receptor beta chains came from one sample sequenced in a study of Ad26.COV2.S vaccination and SARS-CoV-2 variants. Here immunoSEQ multiplex PCR was the method, and the copy in TCRdb shows in-frame clones only, minus some. The data hold fewer than 400,000 clones, with approximately 86% observed a single time. The sample's treatment: over 15 received Ad26.COV2.S at low or high dose, single or two shots; about 5 received placebo; per-sample allocation not given. At day 63 after the first vaccine or placebo injection, samples were drawn. This specimen consisted of peripheral blood, obtained in a trial of Ad26.COV2.S vaccine versus placebo. The receptors were sampled from a person aged 18-60 years who received the Ad26.COV2.S COVID-19 vaccine or a placebo.

This chain uses TRBV18 with TRBJ1-2; 11 bases match TRBD1. Germline V CDR1 and CDR2: KGHSH, LQKENI. Germline trimming cut 3 bases from V and 5 bases from J; bases unmatched to any gene: 5. The CDR3 has 15 residues. The CDR3 DNA follows: TGTGCCAGCTCACCCGTGGACAGGGGGCTTTATGGCTACACCTTC. This sequence encodes CASSPVDRGLYGYTF.

The V call is TRBV5-6, the J call TRBJ1-1, with a tentative D call TRBD1 (6 bases). V lost 3 bases, J lost 4 bases, and 10 bases lay in between. The germline V gene has CDR1 SGHDT and CDR2 YYEEEE. The CDR3 is made up of 13 amino acids. The CDR3 sequence: CASSWGAGTEAFF. DNA of the CDR3: TGTGCCAGCAGCTGGGGGGCGGGCACTGAAGCTTTCTTT.

The chain combines TRBV7-9 with TRBJ2-7; 8 positions match TRBD1. V lost 5 bases to trimming and J lost 1 base; unmatched junction nucleotides: 10. Germline lookup yields CDR1 SEHNR and CDR2 FQNEAQ (reference sequence). The CDR3 runs 16 residues. This chain's CDR3 is CASSTGQGLTSYEQYF. CDR3 bases: TGTGCCAGCAGCACAGGACAGGGCCTAACATCCTACGAGCAGTACTTC.

Details on this clone: This CDR3 is also generated by other DNA sequences in the sample. CDR3 protein: CASSLGGTANYGYTF. CDR3 sequence (DNA): TGCGCCAGCAGCTTGGGGGGGACAGCGAACTATGGCTACACCTTC. The rearrangement joins TRBV5-1 to TRBJ1-2, with 7 bases aligning to TRBD1. This CDR3 is built from 15 residues. Trimming cost V 0 bases and J 2 bases; bases outside gene matches: 4. The germline CDR1 and CDR2 sequences are SGHRS and YFSETQ.

About this clone itself: Sequence at one end of the junction differs from germline and may be a read error. The chain employs TRBV30 and TRBJ1-3, with a tentative D call TRBD1 (6 bases). CDR3 length equals 12 residues. CDR1 is GTSNPN, CDR2 SVGIG, per germline (reference sequence). CDR3 loop: CAWSVLTGLTNF. As DNA, the CDR3 is TGTGCCTGGAGTGTACTTACAGGGTTGACGAATTTT.

The J gene is TRBJ1-2, the V gene TRBV7-2; 9 positions match TRBD1. The V gene end was trimmed by 4 bases and the J gene end by 1 base; junction bases not matched to a gene: 4. Germline lookup yields CDR1 SGHTA and CDR2 FQGNSA. This CDR3 is 15 amino acids long. The CDR3 loop reads CASSSRDRDNYGYTF. Here the CDR3 DNA reads TGTGCCAGCAGCTCTAGGGACAGGGATAACTATGGCTACACCTTC.

The chain is built from TRBV5-1 and TRBJ1-1; D perhaps matches TRBD1 (6 bases). The CDR3 is 13 amino acids. The germline V gene has CDR1 SGHRS and CDR2 YFSETQ. V lost 5 bases and J lost 7, with 15 bases in between. The CDR3 DNA reads as TGCGCCAGCAGTCACAGGGAGGGGGTTGAAGCTTTCTTT. The encoded protein is CASSHREGVEAFF.

The chain uses TRBV7-9 and TRBJ1-2, with a weak D call TRBD1 (6 bases). V was pared by 5 bases and J by 3 bases, with 22 bases between. Germline loops: CDR1 SEHNR, CDR2 FQNEAQ (reference sequence). This CDR3 has 17 residues. CDR3 sequence reads: CASSPTRGRGTYYGYTF. In DNA form, the CDR3 reads TGTGCCAGCAGCCCTACGAGGGGGAGGGGGACCTACTATGGCTACACCTTC. Combining the CDR3 with reference TRBV7-9 and TRBJ1-2 gives the whole variable domain DTGVSQNPRHKITKRGQNVTFRCDPISEHNRLYWYRQTLGQGPEFLTYFQNEAQLEKSRLLSDRFSAERPKGSFSTLEIQRTEQGDSAMYLCASSPTRGRGTYYGYTFGSGTRLTVV.

The V call is TRBV20-1, the J call TRBJ1-1, with D possibly being TRBD1 (5 bases). Germline V gene lookup returns CDR1 DFQATT and CDR2 SNEGSKA (reference sequence). The CDR3 loop spans 13 amino acids. The ends were cut back, 3 bases at V and 8 bases at J, with 16 bases in the middle. The DNA for the CDR3 is TGCAGTGCTAGTAAGACAGCCTCAAAAGAAGCTTTCTTT. This encodes CSASKTASKEAFF.

The chain recombines TRBV7-2 with TRBJ2-7, with D possibly TRBD2 on 6 matching bases. The V gene lost 5 bases and the J gene lost 3 bases, with 11 bases spanning the gap. The CDR3 runs to 13 residues. The germline V gene has CDR1 SGHTA and CDR2 FQGNSA. Written as DNA, the CDR3 is TGTGCCAGCAGCCCCAGCGGGTTCTACGAGCAGTACTTC. Amino acid sequence: CASSPSGFYEQYF.

The chain carries TRBV9 and TRBJ1-4, with 7 bases that match TRBD1. This CDR3 spans 14 amino acids. V shed 2 bases and J 8 bases; nucleotides not matched to a gene: 6. CDR1 is SGDLS and CDR2 is YYNGEE in the germline V gene. The CDR3 loop is CASSVGQVGEKLFF. The CDR3, as DNA: TGTGCCAGCAGCGTCGGACAGGTGGGGGAAAAACTGTTTTTT. Full variable domain (rest looked up from reference TRBV9 and TRBJ1-4): DSGVTQTPKHLITATGQRVTLRCSPRSGDLSVYWYQQSLDQGLQFLIQYYNGEERAKGNILERFSAQQFPDLHSELNLSSLELGDSALYFCASSVGQVGEKLFFGSGTQLSVL.

The rearrangement links TRBV11-2 to TRBJ2-7; 12 bases map to TRBD1. The CDR3 length is 17 residues. Germline trimming cut 4 bases from V and 3 bases from J; bases unmatched to any gene: 10. Germline CDR1 and CDR2: SGHAT and FQNNGV. The CDR3 nucleotides read TGTGCCAGCAGCTCCAAGGGACAGGGGGCGATTGACTACGAGCAGTACTTC. This codes for CASSSKGQGAIDYEQYF.

The chain uses TRBV15 and TRBJ2-1; TRBD2 is a possible D gene (5 bases). CDR3 length equals 16 residues. Germline CDR1 reads LNHNV; CDR2 reads YYDKDF (reference sequence). V dropped 2 bases and J dropped 2 bases, with 13 bases sitting between them. The CDR3 coding sequence is TGTGCCACCAGCAGATCCCCCCCCGGGACCTACAATGAGCAGTTCTTC. It translates to CATSRSPPGTYNEQFF.

The gene calls are TRBV2 and TRBJ2-3; 8 nucleotides agree with TRBD2. This CDR3 spans 13 amino acids. The germline gives CDR1 SNHLY, CDR2 FYNNEI. The J segment lost 1 base and the V segment lost 6 bases, leaving 0 bases of the junction unmatched. The CDR3 DNA follows: TGTGCCAGCAGGACTAGCGGCACAGATACGCAGTATTTT. This gives the protein CASRTSGTDTQYF.

V is TRBV5-1 and J is TRBJ2-3, with a possible D match to TRBD1 (6 bases). From germline, CDR1 is SGHRS and CDR2 YFSETQ. CDR3 size: 15 residues. Trimming took off 2 bases at V and 0 bases at J, with 10 bases between the two ends. CDR3 sequence: CASSFRGASTDTQYF. The CDR3 DNA sequence: TGCGCCAGCAGCTTCAGGGGTGCGAGCACAGATACGCAGTATTTT.

Regarding this clone: The same CDR3 arises from other DNA sequences in this sample as well. The CDR3 DNA is TGTGCCAGCAGTGTTCGACAGGAGAACTATGGCTACACCTTC. Protein sequence: CASSVRQENYGYTF. This chain uses TRBV2 with TRBJ1-2; the D gene is possibly TRBD1 (6 bases). Germline lookup yields CDR1 SNHLY and CDR2 FYNNEI. This CDR3 is 14 amino acids long. Trimming cost V 4 bases and J 2 bases, with 11 bases left between them.

This chain joins TRBV9 and TRBJ2-3; D may match TRBD1 or TRBD2 (6 bases each). Germline CDR1 and CDR2: SGDLS and YYNGEE. The ends were cut back, 0 bases at V and 4 bases at J, with 15 bases in the middle. The CDR3 has 16 amino acids. The CDR3 here is CASSVEPGAFADTQYF. The CDR3 region has the DNA TGTGCCAGCAGCGTAGAGCCGGGGGCTTTCGCAGATACGCAGTATTTT.

The chain uses TRBV19 and TRBJ2-3; 10 positions match TRBD1. The CDR3 sequence is 18 residues long. Trimming took 5 bases from V and 4 from J; bases not matched to a gene: 15. Germline CDR1 is LNHDA and CDR2 is SQIVND (reference sequence). CDR3 in amino acids: CASSANFRDRGRADTQYF. The CDR3 bases are TGTGCCAGTAGTGCAAACTTCCGCGACAGGGGGCGGGCAGATACGCAGTATTTT.

The J gene is TRBJ1-3, the V gene TRBV19; 7 bases match TRBD1. From germline, CDR1 is LNHDA and CDR2 SQIVND (reference sequence). The CDR3 spans 13 residues. V lost 6 bases to trimming and J lost 4 bases; unmatched junction nucleotides: 3. The CDR3 sequence is CASRQGLGNTIYF. The DNA for the CDR3 is TGTGCCAGTAGACAGGGGTTAGGAAACACCATATATTTT.

This clone has more than one count but fewer than ten. The J gene is TRBJ1-5, the V gene TRBV11-2; 8 bases are shared with TRBD1. The trim removed 6 bases at V and 4 bases at J, leaving 14 bases unmatched. CDR1 and CDR2 from the germline V gene are SGHAT and FQNNGV. The CDR3 spans 17 residues. CDR3 residues: CASRPTRGQIRNQPQHF. The CDR3 DNA reads as TGTGCCAGCAGGCCAACCAGGGGGCAGATTCGTAATCAGCCCCAGCATTTT.

V and J are TRBV2 and TRBJ2-3, with 11 nucleotides matching TRBD2. The CDR3 spans 15 residues. Losses at the gene ends were 6 bases for V and 4 bases for J; bases not matched to a gene: 6. CDR1 and CDR2 (germline): SNHLY, FYNNEI. For the CDR3, the DNA is TGTGCCAGCAGGCCGACTAGCGGGGAGTCAGATACGCAGTATTTT. It encodes CASRPTSGESDTQYF.

This clone was observed a single time. The CDR3 is CASSVSGGVYNEQFF. In DNA form, the CDR3 reads TGTGCCAGCAGCGTTAGCGGGGGGGTTTACAATGAGCAGTTCTTC. The V call is TRBV9, the J call TRBJ2-1; 11 bases align to TRBD2. The CDR3 spans 15 residues. V lost 2 bases, J lost 4 bases, and 2 bases stayed unmatched. Germline V CDR1 and CDR2: SGDLS, YYNGEE.

The rearrangement links TRBV7-2 to TRBJ1-2; D perhaps matches TRBD1 (5 bases). CDR3 length: 14 residues. Germline CDR1 and CDR2: SGHTA and FQGNSA. With 5 bases removed from V and 2 bases from J, the gap between germline ends came to 12 bases. CDR3: CASSPASGNYGYTF. In DNA form, the CDR3 reads TGTGCCAGCAGCCCTGCATCAGGGAACTATGGCTACACCTTC.

This clone was observed a single time. This chain connects TRBV5-6 to TRBJ2-5; D gene uncertain. Germline CDR1 reads SGHDT; CDR2 reads YYEEEE. Trimming shortened V by 0 bases and J by 2 bases, and 11 bases separated the two germline ends. The CDR3 consists of 15 residues. Here the CDR3 DNA reads TGTGCCAGCAGCTTGGAAGAGGTATCTCAAGAGACCCAGTACTTC. Translation: CASSLEEVSQETQYF.

The genes are TRBV19 and TRBJ2-1, with D unresolved. The V end was cut by 7 bases, the J end by 8 bases, with 21 bases between. The CDR3 loop spans 15 amino acids. CDR1 is LNHDA and CDR2 is SQIVND in the germline V gene (reference sequence). CDR3 residues: CASKSPKGRIHEQFF. The CDR3 region has the DNA TGTGCCAGTAAGTCTCCGAAAGGTCGGATTCATGAGCAGTTCTTC.

This chain joins TRBV5-1 and TRBJ1-6; no clear D. CDR3 length equals 15 residues. Trimming stripped 1 base from V and 4 bases from J, with 9 bases between. From germline, CDR1 is SGHRS and CDR2 YFSETQ. CDR3 DNA sequence: TGCGCCAGCAGCTTGTACGGAGATTATAATTCACCCCTCCACTTT. Translation gives CASSLYGDYNSPLHF.

V usage is TRBV10-1 and J usage is TRBJ1-3, with D possibly TRBD1 on 5 matching bases. The CDR3 runs to 13 residues. Germline CDR1 and CDR2: WNHNN and SYGVQD (reference sequence). V lost 9 bases and J lost 0, with 9 bases in between. This CDR3 is CARTEFSGNTIYF. CDR3 DNA sequence: TGCGCCAGGACAGAGTTCTCTGGAAACACCATATATTTT.

This clone was detected ten times or more. The CDR3 protein is CASSRQRDSPLHF. Written as DNA, the CDR3 is TGTGCCAGCAGCCGCCAGCGGGACTCACCCCTCCACTTT. This chain joins TRBV9 and TRBJ1-6, with a possible D match to TRBD1 (5 bases). The CDR3 is 13 amino acids. The V end lost 4 bases, the J end lost 10 bases, and 12 bases lay between the germline ends. The germline V gene encodes CDR1 SGDLS and CDR2 YYNGEE.

The chain joins TRBV5-1 to TRBJ2-2; TRBD2 matches at 9 bases. V was pared by 4 bases and J by 5 bases, with 12 bases of the junction left unmatched. Looked up from germline, CDR1 is SGHRS and CDR2 is YFSETQ. This CDR3 is built from 17 residues. CDR3 sequence reads: CASSHMGLARPTGELFF. CDR3 DNA sequence: TGCGCCAGCAGCCATATGGGACTAGCTAGACCAACCGGGGAGCTGTTTTTT.

V is TRBV6-5 and J is TRBJ2-7; perhaps TRBD1 as D (6 bases). The CDR3 totals 14 residues. V was clipped by 2 bases and J by 3 bases, with 11 bases between them. The germline V gene encodes CDR1 MNHEY and CDR2 SVGAGI. The CDR3 loop is CASSYRDKNYEQYF. For the CDR3, the DNA is TGTGCCAGCAGTTACCGGGACAAGAACTACGAGCAGTACTTC.